A single sample gave rise to the 22 T cell receptor beta chains below, sequenced in a study of T cells of healthy individuals. TCRdb recomputed calls from the 5' RACE reads with MiXCR, one row per CDR3 protein. The sample lists approximately 100,000 distinct CDR3 sequences; about 16% were seen once. These receptors came from a human donor in good health.

This chain joins TRBV29-1 and TRBJ1-1, with a possible D match to TRBD1 (6 bases). Germline V gene data show CDR1 as SQVTM and CDR2 as ANQGSEA. Trimming took off 6 bases at V and 0 bases at J, with 11 bases between the two ends. CDR3 length: 13 amino acids. The CDR3 DNA is TGCAGCGTCTACGGGACATTGAACACTGAAGCTTTCTTT. Translated: CSVYGTLNTEAFF.

This clonotype occurred a few times. The V gene is TRBV6-5, the J gene TRBJ1-1, with D uncertain. V lost 2 bases and J 0 bases, leaving 7 bases between the germline ends. Germline V gene lookup returns CDR1 MNHEY and CDR2 SVGAGI. The CDR3 covers 14 residues. CDR3 residues: CASSYTALNTEAFF. CDR3 nucleotides: TGTGCCAGCAGTTACACAGCCTTGAACACTGAAGCTTTCTTT.

There are many counts of this clonotype. The J gene is TRBJ1-5, the V gene TRBV15; D gene ambiguous. The V end was cut by 0 bases, the J end by 6 bases, with 9 bases between. The CDR3 runs 14 residues. The germline V gene encodes CDR1 LNHNV and CDR2 YYDKDF (reference sequence). The CDR3 DNA follows: TGTGCCACCAGCAGAGATCCTATAGGTCAGCCCCAGCATTTT. Protein: CATSRDPIGQPQHF. Filled out from reference TRBV15 and TRBJ1-5, the complete variable domain reads DAMVIQNPRYQVTQFGKPVTLSCSQTLNHNVMYWYQQKSSQAPKLLFHYYDKDFNNEADTPDNFQSRRPNTSFCFLDIRSPGLGDTAMYLCATSRDPIGQPQHFGDGTRLSIL.

This clonotype has a handful of counts. The gene calls are TRBV18 and TRBJ1-1, with D maybe TRBD1 (5 bases). CDR3 length: 13 residues. In germline, CDR1 is KGHSH, CDR2 LQKENI. Trimming stripped 2 bases from V and 4 bases from J, with 8 bases between. CDR3 DNA sequence: TGTGCCAGCTCACCAGGGGCTTCCACTGAAGCTTTCTTT. Encoded protein: CASSPGASTEAFF.

This clonotype was counted only a few times. The CDR3 spells CSVAPVDSSYNEQFF. As DNA, the CDR3 is TGCAGCGTTGCCCCGGTAGACTCCTCCTACAATGAGCAGTTCTTC. The rearrangement links TRBV29-1 to TRBJ2-1, with no clear D. Germline assignment: CDR1 SQVTM and CDR2 ANQGSEA. The CDR3 spans 15 residues. The V gene lost 4 bases and the J gene lost 0 bases, with 13 bases spanning the gap.

This clonotype was seen a handful of times. The J gene is TRBJ1-3, the V gene TRBV28, with 7 bases that match TRBD1. This CDR3 comprises 15 residues. Germline V gives CDR1 MDHEN, CDR2 SYDVKM. The junction had 7 bases not matched to a gene; V was cut back by 3 bases and J by 5 bases. CDR3 sequence: CASSFTGAKRNTIYF. The CDR3 nucleotides read TGTGCCAGCAGTTTCACAGGGGCTAAAAGAAACACCATATATTTT.

CDR3 loop: CASSLTVNQPQHF. The CDR3, as DNA: TGTGCCAGCAGCCTGACCGTGAATCAGCCCCAGCATTTT. The chain has TRBV3-1 and TRBJ1-5; no reliable D call. The CDR3 is 13 amino acids. Germline V gene sequence: CDR1 LGHDT, CDR2 YNNKEL (reference sequence). Trimming removed 4 bases from V and 4 bases from J, with 8 bases in between. The entire variable domain, with the rest obtained from reference TRBV3-1 and TRBJ1-5, is as follows: DTAVSQTPKYLVTQMGNDKSIKCEQNLGHDTMYWYKQDSKKFLKIMFSYNNKELIINETVPNRFSPKSPDKAHLNLHINSLELGDSAVYFCASSLTVNQPQHFGDGTRLSIL.

The chain has TRBV10-3 and TRBJ2-2; D ambiguous. CDR1 and CDR2 (germline): ENHRY, SYGVKD. There are 14 residues in the CDR3. V was clipped by 6 bases and J by 0 bases, with 8 bases between them. CDR3 in amino acids: CAIRGSANTGELFF. DNA of the CDR3: TGTGCCATCAGGGGCTCCGCGAACACCGGGGAGCTGTTTTTT.

In this sample, this clonotype turned up many times. The V call is TRBV20-1, the J call TRBJ2-4; the match to TRBD2 covers 14 bases. The CDR3 is 16 residues long. Germline V gives CDR1 DFQATT, CDR2 SNEGSKA (reference sequence). The CDR3 sequence: CPEGTSGRARSNIQYF. As DNA, the CDR3 is TGCCCTGAGGGGACTAGCGGGAGAGCCCGGTCAAACATTCAGTACTTC.

V gene TRBV2 combines with J gene TRBJ1-6; D is uncertain. Germline values: CDR1 SNHLY, CDR2 FYNNEI. Trimming took 3 bases from V and 5 from J, leaving 14 bases between them. This CDR3 is 16 amino acids long. In nucleotides, the CDR3 is TGTGCCAGCAGTGACCCCTTCCGCATTGATAATTCACCCCTCCACTTT. This encodes CASSDPFRIDNSPLHF.

This clonotype was recorded at least ten times. CDR3 nucleotides: TGTGCCATCAGTGAGTCGTCGACGGATGAAAAACTGTTTTTT. Amino acids: CAISESSTDEKLFF. The V gene is TRBV10-3, the J gene TRBJ1-4; D not resolved. The CDR3 runs to 14 residues. Trimming took off 0 bases at V and 6 bases at J, with 8 bases between the two ends. CDR1 and CDR2 from the germline V gene are ENHRY and SYGVKD.

This clonotype was seen more than once but under ten times. The chain carries TRBV7-2 and TRBJ2-5, with 8 positions matching TRBD2. The CDR3 contains 17 residues. Germline V gene data show CDR1 as SGHTA and CDR2 as FQGNSA. Unmatched junction bases numbered 8, after V lost 1 base and J lost 1 base. CDR3 in DNA: TGTGCCAGCAGCTTAGACACTAGCGGTAGGGTCCAAGAGACCCAGTACTTC. Translating gives CASSLDTSGRVQETQYF.

This clonotype was observed a handful of times. The chain combines TRBV9 with TRBJ1-6; D unresolved. Germline V gene lookup returns CDR1 SGDLS and CDR2 YYNGEE. The CDR3 runs 15 residues. The V end was cut by 1 base, the J end by 5 bases, with 10 bases between. The CDR3 DNA reads TGTGCCAGCAGCGTACACGGATTCGATAATTCACCCCTCCACTTT. This gives the protein CASSVHGFDNSPLHF. Filled out from reference TRBV9 and TRBJ1-6, the complete variable domain reads DSGVTQTPKHLITATGQRVTLRCSPRSGDLSVYWYQQSLDQGLQFLIQYYNGEERAKGNILERFSAQQFPDLHSELNLSSLELGDSALYFCASSVHGFDNSPLHFGNGTRLTVT.

This clonotype came up a few times. The chain has TRBV28 and TRBJ2-3; TRBD1 matches at 10 bases. Trimming removed 6 bases from V and 2 bases from J; junction bases left unmatched: 5. Germline CDR1 reads MDHEN; CDR2 reads SYDVKM. This CDR3 spans 15 amino acids. CDR3: CASRSGTGATDTQYF. DNA of the CDR3: TGTGCCAGCAGGTCTGGGACAGGGGCCACAGATACGCAGTATTTT.

This clonotype was counted between two and nine times. This rearrangement joins TRBV6-5 to TRBJ2-2, with 7 bases matching TRBD1. Per germline, CDR1 MNHEY and CDR2 SVGAGI. V was pared by 0 bases and J by 7 bases, with 2 bases of the junction left unmatched. The CDR3 has 14 residues. The CDR3 DNA reads TGTGCCAGCAGTTACTCCACAGGGGTCGGGGAGCTGTTTTTT. Amino acid sequence: CASSYSTGVGELFF.

In its sample, this clonotype was seen many times. The rearrangement links TRBV20-1 to TRBJ1-5, with 10 bases aligning to TRBD1. J lost 6 bases, V lost 4 bases, and 15 bases had no gene match. CDR1 and CDR2 (germline): DFQATT, SNEGSKA (reference sequence). The CDR3 consists of 17 residues. This CDR3 reads CSAMGESGQGIGQPQHF. The CDR3 nucleotides are TGCAGTGCTATGGGCGAATCGGGACAGGGGATAGGTCAGCCCCAGCATTTT.

This chain connects TRBV5-5 to TRBJ1-6; perhaps TRBD1 as D (6 bases). CDR3 size: 14 residues. V lost 4 bases and J 8 bases, leaving 13 bases between the germline ends. In germline, CDR1 is SGHKS, CDR2 YYEKEE (reference sequence). CDR3 sequence: CASSRQAEDSPLHF. The CDR3 DNA reads TGTGCCAGCAGCCGACAGGCGGAAGATTCACCCCTCCACTTT. The full variable domain, in which reference TRBV5-5 and TRBJ1-6 provide the parts outside the CDR3, is DAGVTQSPTHLIKTRGQQVTLRCSPISGHKSVSWYQQVLGQGPQFIFQYYEKEERGRGNFPDRFSARQFPNYSSELNVNALLLGDSALYLCASSRQAEDSPLHFGNGTRLTVT.

The chain joins TRBV6-1 to TRBJ1-1; maybe TRBD1 (5 bases). With 5 bases removed from V and 2 bases from J, the gap between germline ends came to 18 bases. CDR1 MNHNS and CDR2 SASEGT come from the germline V gene. The CDR3 loop spans 16 amino acids. The CDR3 sequence: CASSSPPGPGNTEAFF. The CDR3 DNA reads TGTGCCAGCAGTTCTCCTCCGGGACCGGGAAACACTGAAGCTTTCTTT.

The gene calls are TRBV4-3 and TRBJ2-7; D unresolved. The CDR3 is made up of 15 amino acids. The V end lost 0 bases, the J end lost 7 bases, and 16 bases lay between the germline ends. Germline lookup yields CDR1 LGHNA and CDR2 YSLEER. This CDR3 reads CASSQEARPLSEQYF. CDR3 bases: TGCGCCAGCAGCCAAGAGGCGCGACCCCTTTCTGAGCAGTACTTC.

The chain is built from TRBV10-1 and TRBJ2-3; 11 positions agree with TRBD2. This CDR3 is built from 15 residues. V lost 7 bases to trimming and J lost 9 bases; unmatched junction nucleotides: 12. Germline V lookup: CDR1 WNHNN, CDR2 SYGVQD (reference sequence). The DNA for the CDR3 is TGCGCCAGCACCAAACTAGCGGGAGCCTCGAACACGCAGTATTTT. Its protein is CASTKLAGASNTQYF.

The CDR3 DNA reads TGCGCCAGCAGCCAGACAGGGCCAAACATTCAGTACTTC. Its translation: CASSQTGPNIQYF. The rearrangement links TRBV4-1 to TRBJ2-4; the match to TRBD1 covers 7 bases. This CDR3 has 13 amino acids. The germline V gene has CDR1 MGHRA and CDR2 YSYEKL. The V segment lost 3 bases and the J segment 6 bases; nucleotides outside the gene matches: 2.

There are a few counts of this clonotype. The gene calls are TRBV20-1 and TRBJ2-5; no definite D call. Deletions cut 5 bases from V and 4 bases from J, with 8 bases between. The CDR3 is 11 residues long. Germline CDR1 DFQATT, CDR2 SNEGSKA (reference sequence). The CDR3, as DNA: TGCAGTGCTTCATTTGGAGAGACCCAGTACTTC. Residues: CSASFGETQYF.